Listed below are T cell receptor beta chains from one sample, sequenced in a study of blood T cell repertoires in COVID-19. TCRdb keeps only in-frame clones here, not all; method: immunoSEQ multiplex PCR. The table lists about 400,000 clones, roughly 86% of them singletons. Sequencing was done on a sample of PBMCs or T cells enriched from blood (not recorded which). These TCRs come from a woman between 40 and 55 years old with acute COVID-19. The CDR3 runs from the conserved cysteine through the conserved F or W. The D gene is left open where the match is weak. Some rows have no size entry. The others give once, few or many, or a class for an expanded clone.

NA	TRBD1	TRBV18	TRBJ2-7	CASSPGQGGTYEQYF	TGTGCCAGCTCACCGGGACAGGGGGGTACCTACGAGCAGTACTTC
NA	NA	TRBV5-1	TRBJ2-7	CASTRAAGSYEQYF	TGCGCCAGCACGCGGGCGGCAGGCTCCTACGAGCAGTACTTC
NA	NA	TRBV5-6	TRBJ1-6	CATGDGNSPLHF	TGTGCCACTGGAGATGGGAATTCACCCCTCCACTTT
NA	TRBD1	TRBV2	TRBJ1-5	CASRPGTGGNQPQHF	TGTGCCAGCAGACCCGGGACAGGGGGCAATCAGCCCCAGCATTTT
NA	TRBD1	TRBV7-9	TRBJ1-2	CASSLQGVDGYTF	TGTGCCAGCAGCCTACAGGGGGTAGATGGCTACACCTTC
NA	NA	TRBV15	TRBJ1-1	CATSRDLALGLNTEAFF	TGTGCCACCAGCAGAGATTTGGCCTTGGGCTTGAACACTGAAGCTTTCTTT
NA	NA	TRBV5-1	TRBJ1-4	CASSLATNEKLFF	TGCGCCAGCAGCTTGGCTACTAATGAAAAACTGTTTTTT
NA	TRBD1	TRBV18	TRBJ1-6	CASSRTGDSSYNSPLHF	TGTGCCAGCTCGAGGACAGGGGACAGCTCCTATAATTCACCCCTCCACTTT
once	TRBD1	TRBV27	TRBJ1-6	CASRVDRGNSPLHF	TGTGCCAGCCGGGTGGACAGGGGTAATTCACCCCTCCACTTT
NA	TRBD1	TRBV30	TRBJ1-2	CAWTLGTGENYGYTF	TGTGCCTGGACCCTCGGGACAGGAGAAAACTATGGCTACACCTTC
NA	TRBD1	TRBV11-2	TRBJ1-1	CASSLTGGETFF	TGTGCCAGCAGTCTTACAGGGGGCGAGACTTTCTTT
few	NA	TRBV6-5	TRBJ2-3	CASSRRGREYF	TGTGCCAGCAGTCGGAGGGGGCGGGAGTATTTT
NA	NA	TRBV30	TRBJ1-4	CAWSSTTGAKTNEKLFF	TGTGCCTGGAGTTCTACGACAGGAGCTAAAACTAATGAAAAACTGTTTTTT
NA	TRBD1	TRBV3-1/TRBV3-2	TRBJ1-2	CASSQADRGRGGYTF	TGTGCCAGCAGCCAAGCCGACAGGGGGAGAGGGGGCTACACCTTC
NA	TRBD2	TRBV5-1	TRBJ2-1	CASSSGLAGYNEQFF	TGCGCCAGCAGCTCGGGACTAGCGGGCTACAATGAGCAGTTCTTC
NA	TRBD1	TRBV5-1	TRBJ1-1	CASSPYPLTGSFAEAFF	TGCGCCAGCAGCCCCTACCCTTTGACAGGGAGTTTCGCTGAAGCTTTCTTT
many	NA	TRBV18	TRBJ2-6	CASSTTGANVLTF	TGTGCCAGTTCGACTACTGGGGCCAACGTCCTGACTTTC
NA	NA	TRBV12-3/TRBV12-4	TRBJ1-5	CASSFREDQPQHF	TGTGCCAGCAGTTTCAGGGAAGATCAGCCCCAGCATTTT
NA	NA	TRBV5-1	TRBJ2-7	CASIPGVGEPHEQYF	TGCGCCAGTATCCCGGGAGTAGGGGAACCCCACGAGCAGTACTTC
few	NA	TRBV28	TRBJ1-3	CASRPIGSTIYF	TGTGCCAGCAGACCCATCGGGAGCACCATATATTTT
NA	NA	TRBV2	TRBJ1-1	CASRRLVGTEAFF	TGTGCCAGCAGGAGACTGGTCGGCACTGAAGCTTTCTTT
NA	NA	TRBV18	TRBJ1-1	CASSPVQLNTEAFF	TGTGCCAGCTCACCTGTACAGTTGAACACTGAAGCTTTCTTT
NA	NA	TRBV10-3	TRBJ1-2	CAISEYRLYGYTF	TGTGCCATCAGTGAATACAGGCTCTATGGCTACACCTTC
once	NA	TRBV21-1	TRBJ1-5	CASSPQGEVPRYRSNQPQHF	TGTGCCAGCAGCCCCCAGGGCGAGGTTCCACGGTACCGTAGCAATCAGCCCCAGCATTTT
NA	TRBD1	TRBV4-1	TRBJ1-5	CASSQVTGGIGQPQHF	TGCGCCAGCAGCCAAGTGACAGGGGGAATAGGTCAGCCCCAGCATTTT
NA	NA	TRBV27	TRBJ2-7	CASSDGETYEQYF	TGTGCCAGCAGTGACGGGGAAACCTACGAGCAGTACTTC
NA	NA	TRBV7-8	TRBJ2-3	CASSLVQTDTQYF	TGTGCCAGCAGCTTAGTTCAGACAGATACGCAGTATTTT
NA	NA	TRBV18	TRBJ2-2	CASSPETGELFF	TGTGCCAGCTCACCCGAGACCGGGGAGCTGTTTTTT
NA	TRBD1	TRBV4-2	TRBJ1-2	CASSQPGQGSLDGYGYTF	TGTGCCAGCAGCCAACCGGGACAGGGCTCACTGGACGGCTATGGCTACACCTTC
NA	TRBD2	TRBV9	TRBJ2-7	CASSRGLAGGRSYEQYF	TGTGCCAGCAGCCGGGGACTAGCGGGGGGTCGATCCTACGAGCAGTACTTC
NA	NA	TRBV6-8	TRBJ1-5	CASSYRGIYSNQPQHF	TGTGCCAGCAGTTACAGGGGGATCTATAGCAATCAGCCCCAGCATTTT
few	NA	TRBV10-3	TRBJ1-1	CAVGGEATEAFF	TGTGCCGTAGGCGGGGAGGCAACTGAAGCTTTCTTT
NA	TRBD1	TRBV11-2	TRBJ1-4	CASSLGYGTGRNEKLFF	TGTGCCAGCAGCTTAGGGTACGGGACAGGGAGAAATGAAAAACTGTTTTTT
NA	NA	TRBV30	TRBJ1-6	CAWSVREGSPLHF	TGTGCCTGGAGTGTACGGGAGGGGTCACCCCTCCACTTT
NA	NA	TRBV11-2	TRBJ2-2	CASSLGLLTGELFF	TGTGCCAGCAGCTTAGGTCTCCTCACCGGGGAGCTGTTTTTT
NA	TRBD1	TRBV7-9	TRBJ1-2	CASSSSTGGSGYTF	TGTGCCAGCAGCTCCTCTACAGGGGGCAGCGGCTACACCTTC
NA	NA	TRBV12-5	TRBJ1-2	CASALGDSVYGYTF	TGTGCTAGTGCTCTCGGGGATTCGGTCTATGGCTACACCTTC
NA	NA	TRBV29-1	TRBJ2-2	CSGSPTGSGELFF	TGCAGCGGGAGCCCCACCGGGTCCGGGGAGCTGTTTTTT
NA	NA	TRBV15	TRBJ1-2	CATSRSGSRGEWGYTF	TGTGCCACCAGCAGGTCTGGTAGCAGGGGTGAGTGGGGCTACACCTTC
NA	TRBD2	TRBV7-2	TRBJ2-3	CASSSTSRADTQYF	TGTGCCAGCAGCTCGACTAGCAGGGCAGATACGCAGTATTTT
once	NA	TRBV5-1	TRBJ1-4	CASSSEQRNEKLFF	TGCGCCAGCAGCTCGGAGCAGAGAAATGAAAAACTGTTTTTT
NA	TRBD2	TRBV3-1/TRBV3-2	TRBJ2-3	CASSLLAGGPMADTQYF	TGTGCCAGCAGCCTGTTAGCGGGGGGGCCAATGGCAGATACGCAGTATTTT
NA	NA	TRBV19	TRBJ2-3	CASSSEQGWGTDTQYF	TGTGCCAGTAGTTCAGAACAGGGTTGGGGCACAGATACGCAGTATTTT
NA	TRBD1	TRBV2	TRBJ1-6	CASSTGQGARSPLHF	TGTGCCAGCAGTACGGGACAGGGGGCTCGTTCACCCCTCCACTTT
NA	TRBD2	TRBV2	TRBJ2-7	CASSEWVAGGSYEQYF	TGTGCCAGCAGTGAATGGGTGGCGGGGGGGTCCTACGAGCAGTACTTC
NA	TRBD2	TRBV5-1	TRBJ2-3	CASSSLGGGASDTQYF	TGCGCCAGCAGCTCCTTAGGCGGGGGGGCCTCGGATACGCAGTATTTT
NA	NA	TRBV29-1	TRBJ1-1	CSAGRGNTEAFF	TGCAGCGCCGGTAGAGGGAACACTGAAGCTTTCTTT
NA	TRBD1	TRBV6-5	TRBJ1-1	CASSTRQGEAFF	TGTGCCAGCAGTACCCGACAGGGTGAAGCTTTCTTT
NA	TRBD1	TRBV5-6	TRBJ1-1	CASSYAGGNAFF	TGTGCCAGCAGCTATGCAGGGGGCAACGCTTTCTTT
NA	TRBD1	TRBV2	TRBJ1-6	CASTRDRGFNSPLHF	TGTGCCAGCACTCGGGACAGGGGTTTTAATTCACCCCTCCACTTT
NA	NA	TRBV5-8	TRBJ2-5	CASSLEATQYF	TGTGCCAGCAGCTTGGAAGCGACCCAGTACTTC
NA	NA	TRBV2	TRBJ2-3	CASQPGRGQDTQYF	TGTGCCAGCCAGCCTGGGCGGGGTCAAGATACGCAGTATTTT
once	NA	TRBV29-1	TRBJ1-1	CSAVRSLQATEAFF	TGCAGCGCCGTCCGCAGTCTACAGGCCACTGAAGCTTTCTTT
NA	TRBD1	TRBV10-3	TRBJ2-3	CAINLGDRASTDTQYF	TGTGCCATCAACCTCGGGGACAGGGCTAGCACAGATACGCAGTATTTT
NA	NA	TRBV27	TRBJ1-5	CAPLGWVNQPQHF	TGTGCCCCCTTGGGCTGGGTTAATCAGCCCCAGCATTTT